A selection of T cell receptor beta chains follows, all from one sample in a study of blood T cells in healthy people across ages. TCRdb passed the 5' RACE reads through MiXCR, listing each CDR3 protein once. The table has fewer than 1,000,000 distinct CDR3 sequences, about 42% seen once. The sample taken for sequencing was blood. These receptors were obtained from a man aged 55 to 70 in good health. Both conserved end residues are part of each CDR3. The D gene is left open where the match is weak. Rows give clone size only sometimes, using once, few, many, or a class for an expanded clone.

>TRBV7-9|TRBJ1-2|.|.
CASSLDGVCGYTF
TGTGCCAGCAGCTTAGACGGGGTCTGTGGCTACACCTTC
>TRBV29-1|TRBJ1-1|TRBD1|.
CSVAAFAGGDTEAFF
TGCAGCGTTGCAGCGTTCGCAGGGGGAGACACTGAAGCTTTCTTT
>TRBV7-8|TRBJ2-7|.|.
CASSLTRVYEQYF
TGTGCCAGCAGCTTAACCCGTGTCTACGAGCAGTACTTC
>TRBV4-2|TRBJ2-5|TRBD1|many
CASSQDRGGRETQYF
TGTGCCAGCAGCCAAGATAGAGGGGGCCGGGAGACCCAGTACTTC
>TRBV9|TRBJ2-7|TRBD2|.
CASNVDPAGGYNEQYF
TGTGCCAGCAACGTAGATCCAGCGGGGGGGTACAATGAGCAGTACTTC
>TRBV7-8|TRBJ2-1|TRBD2|few
CASSRGGRHNEQFF
TGTGCCAGCAGCCGGGGCGGGAGGCACAATGAGCAGTTCTTC
>TRBV5-1|TRBJ2-2|TRBD1|.
CASSPEGQPPGELFF
TGCGCCAGCAGCCCAGAGGGACAGCCACCGGGGGAGCTGTTTTTT
>TRBV9|TRBJ2-1|.|.
CASSVSQRPYNEQFF
TGTGCCAGCAGCGTATCCCAGCGCCCCTACAATGAGCAGTTCTTC
>TRBV6-2/TRBV6-3|TRBJ1-1|TRBD1|.
CASSWDRGMGAEAFF
TGTGCCAGCAGTTGGGACAGGGGGATGGGCGCTGAAGCTTTCTTT
>TRBV3-1|TRBJ2-3|.|few
CASSQKGGGTDTQYF
TGTGCCAGCAGCCAAAAGGGGGGAGGAACAGATACGCAGTATTTT
>TRBV30|TRBJ1-2|.|few
CAWRVGWQIDYTF
TGTGCCTGGAGGGTCGGCTGGCAGATCGACTACACCTTC
>TRBV6-2/TRBV6-3|TRBJ1-2|TRBD1|.
CASSYEGQGFYGYTF
TGTGCCAGCAGTTACGAGGGACAGGGTTTCTATGGCTACACCTTC
>TRBV20-1|TRBJ2-5|.|.
CSARGAGIETQYF
TGCAGTGCTAGAGGGGCAGGTATAGAGACCCAGTACTTC
>TRBV20-1|TRBJ2-1|.|.
CSARGQTVRNEQFF
TGCAGTGCTAGAGGGCAGACAGTAAGGAATGAGCAGTTCTTC
>TRBV29-1|TRBJ2-6|.|.
CRLGTAYLGANVLTF
TGCAGATTGGGAACGGCGTACCTCGGGGCCAACGTCCTGACTTTC
>TRBV20-1|TRBJ1-5|TRBD1|few
CSAFQGGNQPQHF
TGCAGTGCTTTTCAGGGGGGCAATCAGCCCCAGCATTTT
>TRBV5-6|TRBJ2-1|.|.
CASSLAGEQEIFNERFF
TGTGCCAGCAGCTTGGCCGGGGAACAGGAAATTTTCAATGAGCGGTTCTTC
>TRBV2|TRBJ2-3|.|.
CASSGPPDIADTQYF
TGTGCCAGCAGTGGACCCCCCGACATCGCGGATACGCAGTATTTT
>TRBV5-1|TRBJ2-7|TRBD1|few
CASSFGTGNGEQYF
TGCGCCAGCAGCTTCGGGACAGGGAACGGGGAGCAGTACTTC
>TRBV7-9|TRBJ2-7|.|.
CASSLVEDYEQYF
TGTGCCAGCAGCTTAGTAGAGGACTACGAGCAGTACTTC
>TRBV12-3/TRBV12-4|TRBJ2-1|TRBD2|few
CANAAGGPSEQFF
TGTGCCAACGCAGCGGGGGGGCCTAGTGAGCAGTTCTTC
>TRBV7-9|TRBJ2-1|.|few
CASSIVSNEQFF
TGTGCCAGCAGTATTGTATCCAATGAGCAGTTCTTC
>TRBV7-2|TRBJ1-1|.|few
CASSTLTGYTEAFF
TGTGCCAGCAGCACATTAACAGGGTACACTGAAGCTTTCTTT
>TRBV5-6|TRBJ2-5|.|.
CASRQTGRETQYF
TGTGCCAGCAGACAAACAGGTAGAGAGACCCAGTACTTC
>TRBV20-1|TRBJ2-3|TRBD2|.
CSAIAGGDTQYF
TGCAGTGCTATAGCGGGGGGAGATACGCAGTATTTT
>TRBV7-9|TRBJ2-7|.|many
CASSAGDTRNEQYF
TGTGCCAGCAGCGCTGGGGACACTAGAAACGAGCAGTACTTC
>TRBV11-2|TRBJ2-7|TRBD2|.
CASIPSGGAFYEQYF
TGTGCCAGCATACCCAGCGGGGGGGCTTTCTACGAGCAGTACTTC
>TRBV12-3/TRBV12-4|TRBJ2-5|TRBD2|.
CASSRTSVSYNEQYF
TGTGCCAGCAGTCGCACTAGCGTTTCCTACAATGAGCAGTACTTC
>TRBV4-3|TRBJ2-5|.|few
CASSQEPIYSGAQETQYF
TGCGCCAGCAGCCAAGAACCCATTTACTCGGGGGCGCAAGAGACCCAGTACTTC